Listed here is a single T cell receptor beta chain. Its antigen specificity is not known. Base quality data are lacking; no much larger clone is found one base away. In the same sample, other DNA sequences code for this CDR3. Patients with autoimmune disease history or receiving systemic immunosuppression were excluded from the trial. Peripheral blood for TCR sequencing was drawn from every dose cohort at baseline, at cycle 4 day 1 and at cycle 7 day 1. Samples came from an open-label, multicenter, first-in-human phase I dose-escalation trial of ivuxolimab. The trial enrolled adults with locally advanced or metastatic head and neck squamous cell, hepatocellular, melanoma or renal cell carcinoma. Before TCR sequencing, CD4+ T cells and CD8+ T cells from peripheral blood were sorted into separate populations. Genomic DNA was extracted from sorted cells for sequencing of the TCRbeta CDR3 region. TCRbeta CDR3 regions were sequenced using the immunoSEQ Assay. Here the immuneACCESS table is served through TCRdb, limited to in-frame sequences with V and J called. Missing clones are a known gap in these copies; in checked studies unresolved V genes cover under half, and the rest lacks a known reason. Here the sample has more than 80,000 clones; roughly 94% occur a single time. Of the sample, 2% to 3% falls within the top ten clones.

This specimen belongs to a study of OX40 agonist ivuxolimab in advanced cancers. For the wider study: Ivuxolimab was an agonistic, fully human IgG2 monoclonal antibody directed against OX40 (CD134), a costimulatory receptor. Peripheral TCRbeta sequencing aimed to test whether ivuxolimab altered TCR sequence diversity and caused clonal T-cell expansion. The paper describes the monotherapy dose-escalation part (N ≈ 52 patients) of the phase I trial of ivuxolimab. Three dose-escalation patients achieved partial responses, one with hepatocellular carcinoma and two with cutaneous melanoma. Prior anti-PD-1, anti-PD-L1 or anti-CTLA-4 therapy was permitted, and checkpoint inhibitors had been received by around 39% of dose-escalation patients. Of the 50 to 55 dose-escalation patients, hepatocellular carcinoma was present in roughly 19, melanoma in roughly 15, renal cell carcinoma in 9 and head and neck cancer in 9. In the dose-escalation cohort, 75% to 85% of patients were male, and the mean age was approximately 60 years with a range of about 20 to 90. Intravenous ivuxolimab was administered to patients every 2 weeks at six dose levels: 0.01, 0.1, 0.3, 1.5, 3 and 10 mg/kg. What the authors observed across the whole study: Clonal expansion of both CD4+ and CD8+ blood T cells was observed from baseline to week 6 at doses 0.1 to 3.0 mg/kg. Low levels of normalized T-cell clonal expansion were also seen in some patients who did not respond. After ivuxolimab, more expanded clones were found on average in CD8+ T cells than in CD4+ T cells. Partial responders in the 0.1-3.0 mg/kg groups had among the lowest normalized peripheral clonal expansion, especially among CD8+ T cells. The antigen specificity of the clonally expanded peripheral T cells was not determined.

The CDR3 measures 14 amino acids from cysteine to phenylalanine. This entry keeps only the CDR3 DNA: 42 bases, framed from base 1. The germline V and J ends show losses of 3 bases and 3 bases respectively, and no gene match explains 1 base of the junction. The CDR1 and CDR2 encoded by the germline V gene (reference sequence) are LNHDA and SQIVND. The sample here was CD4+ or CD8+ T cells sorted from blood, taken in a trial of the OX40 agonist ivuxolimab. The sequence links TRBV19 to TRBJ2-7; 11 of the junction bases match TRBD2. The clonotype originates from an adult with an advanced solid tumor such as melanoma, head and neck, liver or kidney cancer. The CDR3 protein is CASSIGLAGYEQYF. The DNA is as follows: TGTGCCAGTAGTATCGGACTAGCGGGCTACGAGCAGTACTTC. Beyond the CDR3, the reference TRBV19 and TRBJ2-7 genes provide the residues; the full variable domain reads: DGGITQSPKYLFRKEGQNVTLSCEQNLNHDAMYWYRQDPGQGLRLIYYSQIVNDFQKGDIAEGYSVSREKKESFPLTVTSAQKNPTAFYLCASSIGLAGYEQYFGPGTRLTVT.